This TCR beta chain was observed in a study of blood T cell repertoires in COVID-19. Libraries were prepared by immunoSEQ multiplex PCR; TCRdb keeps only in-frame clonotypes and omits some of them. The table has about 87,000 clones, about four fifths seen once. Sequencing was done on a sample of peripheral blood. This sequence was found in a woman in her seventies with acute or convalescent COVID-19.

DNA for the CDR3: TGTGCCAGCAGCTTCGAGAGGGATCCCTACAATGAGCAGTTCTTC. Protein product: CASSFERDPYNEQFF. This chain uses TRBV11-2 with TRBJ2-1, with a possible D match to TRBD2 (5 bases). The CDR3 is 15 residues long. V gave up 3 bases and J gave up 2 bases, with 11 bases separating them. Per the germline V gene, CDR1 is SGHAT and CDR2 is FQNNGV.